A single T cell receptor (beta chain) is shown here with its context. The record originates from a study of blood T cell repertoires in COVID-19. In the study overall: From the United States, Italy and Spain came samples of acute and convalescent COVID-19. Sources were T cells, B-cell-depleted T cells, or PBMCs; the material itself was cDNA or gDNA.

Germline V gene sequence: CDR1 SGHTS, CDR2 YDEGEE. J lost 3 bases, V lost 0 bases, and 7 bases had no gene match. The CDR3 is made up of 17 amino acids. Per the study methods: Reference gene primers were amplified, and this amplification served to estimate nucleated cell counts. Data came from immunoSEQ multiplex PCR; TCRdb stores just in-frame clones and leaves some out. D and trimming were read from the DNA, whereas the V and J calls and clone size are those reported in that table. The sample consists of 90,000 to 130,000 clones, 65% to 80% of them appearing once. This receptor was identified in an older woman with acute or convalescent COVID-19. The sample taken for sequencing was peripheral blood. The V gene is TRBV5-8, the J gene TRBJ1-4, with 8 bases matching TRBD1. The CDR3, as DNA: TGTGCCAGCAGCTTGGGGGGACAGGTTCGATCTAATGAAAAACTGTTTTTT. Protein product: CASSLGGQVRSNEKLFF.